The 7 T cell receptor beta chains in this list originate from one sample, sequenced in a study of PD-1 blockade in classical Hodgkin lymphoma. Stated time point: newly diagnosed, previously untreated cHL patient sample. The table came from immunoSEQ multiplex PCR; TCRdb's copy has only in-frame clones and leaves some out. The sample has about 30,000 clones, approximately 91% seen once. Sample: peripheral blood mononuclear cells (PBMCs). These receptors were taken from a human donor with classical Hodgkin lymphoma.

V usage is TRBV5-1 and J usage is TRBJ2-3; D is uncertain. The V gene lost 0 bases and the J gene lost 4 bases, with 9 bases spanning the gap. The germline V gene has CDR1 SGHRS and CDR2 YFSETQ. This CDR3 region has 14 residues. The CDR3 sequence is CASSLEAQADTQYF. The CDR3, as DNA: TGCGCCAGCAGCTTGGAGGCCCAGGCAGATACGCAGTATTTT. Full variable domain (rest looked up from reference TRBV5-1 and TRBJ2-3): KAGVTQTPRYLIKTRGQQVTLSCSPISGHRSVSWYQQTPGQGLQFLFEYFSETQRNKGNFPGRFSGRQFSNSRSEMNVSTLELGDSALYLCASSLEAQADTQYFGPGTRLTVL.

This clone was observed a single time. The J gene is TRBJ2-1, the V gene TRBV7-2; TRBD2 matches 7 bases. V lost 5 bases to trimming and J lost 6 bases; unmatched junction nucleotides: 10. The CDR3 consists of 15 residues. Germline values: CDR1 SGHTA, CDR2 FQGNSA. Here the CDR3 reads CASSPQGRAGNEQFF. DNA of the CDR3: TGTGCCAGCAGCCCGCAAGGGAGGGCTGGCAATGAGCAGTTCTTC.

This clone was observed once. V gene TRBV7-2 combines with J gene TRBJ2-5; 8 nucleotides agree with TRBD1. TRBJ2-7 matches the DNA end more closely, so the J call is doubtful. CDR1 is SGHTA and CDR2 is FQGNSA in the germline V gene. This CDR3 region has 19 residues. CDR3 coding DNA: TGTGCCAGCAGCTTTCGACCGGGACAGGTCTTGGGAAGGGCCTACGAGCAGTACTTC. Its protein product is CASSFRPGQVLGRAYEQYF.

The genes are TRBV4-2 and TRBJ2-7; the match to TRBD2 covers 7 bases. The trim removed 2 bases at V and 3 bases at J, leaving 10 bases unmatched. In germline, CDR1 is LGHNA, CDR2 YNFKEQ. The CDR3 runs 16 residues. The CDR3, as DNA: TGTGCCAGCAGCCAATATCTAGCGGAACAAGACTACGAGCAGTACTTC. Its translation: CASSQYLAEQDYEQYF.

This clone showed up just once. V and J are TRBV19 and TRBJ1-1; 8 bases are shared with TRBD1. CDR1 is LNHDA and CDR2 is SQIVND in the germline V gene (reference sequence). Germline trimming cut 4 bases from V and 3 bases from J; bases unmatched to any gene: 1. This CDR3 has 13 residues. This CDR3 is CASSKQGDTEAFF. For the CDR3, the DNA is TGTGCCAGTAGTAAACAGGGGGACACTGAAGCTTTCTTT.

The gene calls are TRBV28 and TRBJ2-2, with D unclear. The germline V gene encodes CDR1 MDHEN and CDR2 SYDVKM. This CDR3 is built from 14 residues. Deletions cut 5 bases from V and 5 bases from J, with 12 bases between. CDR3 region: CASSVIRSTGELFF. The DNA for the CDR3 is TGTGCCAGCAGTGTGATCAGGTCTACCGGGGAGCTGTTTTTT.

This clone is a singleton in its sample. This chain connects TRBV9 to TRBJ2-7; TRBD2 matches 11 bases. The length of the CDR3 is 16 residues. Germline V lookup: CDR1 SGDLS, CDR2 YYNGEE. Trimming took 4 bases from V and 5 from J; bases not matched to a gene: 11. CDR3 residues: CASSTSTSGSSHEQYF. Written as DNA, the CDR3 is TGTGCCAGCAGCACGAGTACTAGCGGGAGTTCCCACGAGCAGTACTTC.